These 19 T cell receptor beta chains originate from one sample sequenced in a study of T cell responses to AZD1222 COVID-19 vaccine. Profiled with immunoSEQ multiplex PCR; TCRdb holds only in-frame clones, not every one. The sample holds about 100,000 clones; around nine tenths are singletons and the top ten take about 3.3%. The sample consisted of peripheral blood, taken on day 0 of AZD1222 vaccination. The origin of the receptors is an adult in good health.

The J gene is TRBJ1-2, the V gene TRBV3-1 (or the pseudogene TRBV3-2); the D is unclear. CDR3 size: 14 residues. V shed 1 base and J shed 4 bases, with 10 bases lying between them. Germline V gene data show CDR1 as LGHDT and CDR2 as YNNKEL (reference sequence). CDR3 bases: TGTGCCAGCAGCCAAGGTGAGAGGTTCTATGGCTACACCTTC. Encoded protein: CASSQGERFYGYTF.

This clone has more than one count but fewer than ten. The rearrangement uses TRBV9 and TRBJ2-7, with D perhaps TRBD1 (6 bases). The germline V gene has CDR1 SGDLS and CDR2 YYNGEE. This CDR3 has 14 amino acids. Trimming shortened V by 4 bases and J by 7 bases, and 18 bases separated the two germline ends. The CDR3 spells CASSPRDTRREQYF. The CDR3 DNA sequence: TGTGCCAGCAGCCCACGGGACACCCGAAGAGAGCAGTACTTC.

The J gene is TRBJ1-4, the V gene TRBV19; TRBD1 might be the D (5 bases). The CDR3 has 14 residues. Between the trimmed V and J ends, which lost 6 bases and 0 bases, there was a span of 8 bases. The V gene's germline CDR1 is LNHDA and CDR2 SQIVND (reference sequence). The CDR3 bases are TGTGCCAGTAGACGGGGCGCAACTAATGAAAAACTGTTTTTT. It encodes CASRRGATNEKLFF.

V usage is TRBV28 and J usage is TRBJ2-3; 9 nucleotides align to TRBD2. The CDR3 has 17 residues. The germline gives CDR1 MDHEN, CDR2 SYDVKM. V shed 3 bases, J shed 3 bases, and the junction held 10 bases outside the gene matches. CDR3 sequence: CASSLLGGGAGTDTQYF. The CDR3 coding sequence is TGTGCCAGCAGTTTGTTAGGCGGGGGGGCCGGGACAGATACGCAGTATTTT.

This clone was observed a single time. V usage is TRBV28 and J usage is TRBJ2-7; D is tentatively TRBD1 or TRBD2 (5 bases each). Trimming shortened V by 0 bases and J by 2 bases, and 8 bases separated the two germline ends. The CDR3 spans 14 residues. Germline CDR1 is MDHEN and CDR2 is SYDVKM. The CDR3 protein is CASSLWQGPYEQYF. DNA for the CDR3: TGTGCCAGCAGTTTATGGCAGGGACCCTACGAGCAGTACTTC.

V gene TRBV24-1 combines with J gene TRBJ1-2, with TRBD1 identical over 7 bases. V trimming: 2 bases; J trimming: 1 base; junction bases outside the gene matches: 6. Germline CDR1 reads KGHDR; CDR2 reads SFDVKD. The CDR3 is 16 residues long. The chain's CDR3 is CATSDSGTDLNYGYTF. Here the CDR3 DNA reads TGTGCCACCAGTGATTCGGGGACAGACCTTAACTATGGCTACACCTTC.

CDR3 sequence (DNA): TGTGCCAGCAGCTTAAGGGGAGCGGGGAGCTCCTACAATGAGCAGTTCTTC. Amino acid sequence: CASSLRGAGSSYNEQFF. The chain uses TRBV11-2 and TRBJ2-1; the match to TRBD2 covers 7 bases. The trim removed 2 bases at V and 0 bases at J, leaving 7 bases unmatched. CDR1 is SGHAT and CDR2 is FQNNGV in the germline V gene. The CDR3 has 17 amino acids.

The genes are TRBV6-1 and TRBJ2-2; D may match TRBD1 or TRBD2 (5 bases each). The CDR3 sequence is 15 residues long. Germline-derived CDR1 and CDR2 are MNHNS and SASEGT. Trimming shortened V by 2 bases and J by 2 bases, and 9 bases separated the two germline ends. CDR3 sequence reads: CASSENGGNTGELFF. In DNA form, the CDR3 reads TGTGCCAGCAGTGAAAATGGGGGAAACACCGGGGAGCTGTTTTTT.

The V and J genes are TRBV4-2 and TRBJ2-2; 8 nucleotides line up with TRBD1. This CDR3 has 17 residues. The trim removed 4 bases at V and 3 bases at J, leaving 10 bases unmatched. Per the germline V gene, CDR1 is LGHNA and CDR2 is YNFKEQ. The CDR3 coding sequence is TGTGCCAGCAGCCCCTACCGCCTGACAGGGGACACCGGGGAGCTGTTTTTT. It encodes CASSPYRLTGDTGELFF.

V and J are TRBV19 and TRBJ1-5; 9 bases fit TRBD1. The CDR3 is 15 residues long. V was pared by 4 bases and J by 2 bases, with 3 bases of the junction left unmatched. The germline CDR1 and CDR2 sequences are LNHDA and SQIVND (reference sequence). The CDR3 here is CASSTRTGGNQPQHF. CDR3 coding DNA: TGTGCCAGTAGTACTCGGACAGGGGGCAATCAGCCCCAGCATTTT. Filled out from reference TRBV19 and TRBJ1-5, the complete variable domain reads DGGITQSPKYLFRKEGQNVTLSCEQNLNHDAMYWYRQDPGQGLRLIYYSQIVNDFQKGDIAEGYSVSREKKESFPLTVTSAQKNPTAFYLCASSTRTGGNQPQHFGDGTRLSIL.

The rearrangement joins TRBV16 to TRBJ1-1; D uncertain. The V gene lost 4 bases and the J gene lost 0 bases, with 12 bases spanning the gap. CDR1 is KGHSY, CDR2 FQNENV, per germline. CDR3 length equals 15 residues. The CDR3 coding sequence is TGTGCCAGCAGCCTCTCCTCAGAGCTGAACACTGAAGCTTTCTTT. Its protein is CASSLSSELNTEAFF.

The chain links TRBV3-1 (or the pseudogene TRBV3-2) to TRBJ2-3; TRBD2 matches 16 bases. The junction had 18 bases not matched to a gene; V was cut back by 8 bases and J by 4 bases. The V gene's germline CDR1 is LGHDT and CDR2 YNNKEL (reference sequence). CDR3 size: 20 residues. In DNA form, the CDR3 reads TGTGCCAGCGCAAATCCCGGGACTAGCGGGGGGGTCAGGAGATCAGATACGCAGTATTTT. Residues: CASANPGTSGGVRRSDTQYF.

This rearrangement joins TRBV30 to TRBJ1-6; D is possibly TRBD1 (5 bases). The germline V gene has CDR1 GTSNPN and CDR2 SVGIG (reference sequence). The V gene lost 7 bases and the J gene lost 3 bases, with 10 bases spanning the gap. The CDR3 runs 13 residues. The CDR3 sequence: CAYGTDYNSPLHF. In nucleotides, the CDR3 is TGTGCCTATGGGACCGACTATAATTCACCCCTCCACTTT.

DNA for the CDR3: TGTGCCAGCAGCAAGGACAGGGGGAAAACCTATGGCTACACCTTC. Translating it yields CASSKDRGKTYGYTF. The chain employs TRBV6-4 and TRBJ1-2, with TRBD1 identical over 10 bases. Germline CDR1 and CDR2: MRHNA and SNTAGT. With 6 bases clipped from V and 4 bases from J, the junction kept 8 bases outside the gene matches. This CDR3 contains 15 residues.

The V gene is TRBV4-3, the J gene TRBJ1-2, with D uncertain. The CDR3 contains 14 residues. CDR1 is LGHNA, CDR2 YSLEER, per germline. Trimming took 0 bases from V and 8 from J, leaving 13 bases between them. CDR3 coding DNA: TGCGCCAGCAGCCAAGATCGAACATCCGGCGGCTACACCTTC. Translating it yields CASSQDRTSGGYTF.

The chain carries TRBV4-3 and TRBJ2-2, with 9 positions matching TRBD1. Germline V gene data show CDR1 as LGHNA and CDR2 as YSLEER. The CDR3 contains 16 residues. With V trimmed by 4 bases and J by 2 bases, 5 bases remained unmatched. CDR3 in DNA: TGCGCCAGCAGCCGCGGGACAGGGTTTAACACCGGGGAGCTGTTTTTT. It specifies CASSRGTGFNTGELFF.

The chain uses TRBV7-8 and TRBJ1-1, with 7 bases lining up with TRBD1. The germline V gene has CDR1 SGHVS and CDR2 FQNEAQ. The V gene end was trimmed by 3 bases and the J gene end by 2 bases; junction bases not matched to a gene: 3. CDR3 length: 14 residues. The CDR3: CASSLSGGNTEAFF. The CDR3, as DNA: TGTGCCAGCAGCTTGTCAGGGGGTAACACTGAAGCTTTCTTT. The entire variable domain, with the rest obtained from reference TRBV7-8 and TRBJ1-1, is as follows: GAGVSQSPRYKVAKRGQDVALRCDPISGHVSLFWYQQALGQGPEFLTYFQNEAQLDKSGLPSDRFFAERPEGSVSTLKIQRTQQEDSAVYLCASSLSGGNTEAFFGQGTRLTVV.

The rearrangement joins TRBV27 to TRBJ1-2; 7 bases are shared with TRBD1. This CDR3 region has 15 residues. Germline CDR1 reads MNHEY; CDR2 reads SMNVEV (reference sequence). With V trimmed by 0 bases and J by 5 bases, 6 bases remained unmatched. CDR3 loop: CASSLSQGTLYGYTF. CDR3 sequence (DNA): TGTGCCAGCAGTTTATCACAGGGGACACTATATGGCTACACCTTC.

The chain uses TRBV4-2 and TRBJ2-1, with a weak D call TRBD1 (6 bases). This CDR3 has 16 residues. With 2 bases removed from V and 0 bases from J, the gap between germline ends came to 11 bases. The V gene's germline CDR1 is LGHNA and CDR2 YNFKEQ. This chain's CDR3 is CASSQPGQISYNEQFF. The CDR3, as DNA: TGTGCCAGCAGCCAACCGGGACAAATCTCCTACAATGAGCAGTTCTTC.